The rows below give T cell receptor beta chains drawn from one sample of a study of shared clonotypes between healthy human individuals. Sequencing was performed with immunoSEQ multiplex PCR; in TCRdb, only in-frame clones are kept and a portion is missing. The sample shows some 1.5 million clones, roughly 97% of them seen only once. The source material was naive CD4+ T cells sorted from blood. The receptor set was obtained from a man aged 25-45 years in good health. The CDR3 runs from the conserved cysteine through the conserved F or W. The order of the fields is V gene, clone size, J gene, D gene, CDR3 DNA, CDR3 protein. D genes are given only for firm matches. Only part of the rows carry a size: once, few, many, or a class if the clone is expanded.

v_gene: TRBV7-2
abundance: -
j_gene: TRBJ2-1
d_gene: TRBD1
CDR3nt: TGTGCCAGCAGCTCCAACAGGGGTGGGCAGTTCTTC
CDR3aa: CASSSNRGGQFF

v_gene: TRBV18
abundance: -
j_gene: TRBJ1-1
d_gene: -
CDR3nt: TGTGCCAGCTCACCACCTACGGGATTCACTGAAGCTTTCTTT
CDR3aa: CASSPPTGFTEAFF

v_gene: TRBV9
abundance: -
j_gene: TRBJ1-2
d_gene: TRBD1
CDR3nt: TGTGCCAGCAGCGTAGTCCCGGGGACAGTGCAGAACTATGGCTACACCTTC
CDR3aa: CASSVVPGTVQNYGYTF

v_gene: TRBV21-1
abundance: -
j_gene: TRBJ2-4
d_gene: -
CDR3nt: TGTGCCACCCCCCTATTCGGACTAGCCAAAAACATTCAGTACTTC
CDR3aa: CATPLFGLAKNIQYF

v_gene: TRBV5-4
abundance: -
j_gene: TRBJ2-3
d_gene: TRBD2
CDR3nt: TGTGCCAGCAGCTTGGGTCGGGGGGGGAACCCTCGTGGTACGCAGTATTTT
CDR3aa: CASSLGRGGNPRGTQYF

v_gene: TRBV10-3
abundance: -
j_gene: TRBJ2-5
d_gene: -
CDR3nt: TGTGCCATCAGTAAAGTTTCGTCGCGTGCAGAGACCCAGTACTTC
CDR3aa: CAISKVSSRAETQYF

v_gene: TRBV28
abundance: -
j_gene: TRBJ1-5
d_gene: TRBD1
CDR3nt: TGTGCCAGCAGAGTTCTGACAGGGAATCAGCCCCAGCATTTT
CDR3aa: CASRVLTGNQPQHF

v_gene: TRBV28
abundance: -
j_gene: TRBJ1-4
d_gene: TRBD1
CDR3nt: TGTGCCAGCAGTTTATGGGAGGGGACAGGGCTCGGAAAACTGTTTTTT
CDR3aa: CASSLWEGTGLGKLFF

v_gene: TRBV15
abundance: -
j_gene: TRBJ1-1
d_gene: TRBD1
CDR3nt: TGTGCCACCAGCCGTGACAGGGTGGTAAGGGACACTGAAGCTTTCTTT
CDR3aa: CATSRDRVVRDTEAFF

v_gene: TRBV28
abundance: -
j_gene: TRBJ1-1
d_gene: -
CDR3nt: TGTGCCAGCACCCCCCTGGACCGGAACACTGAAGCTTTCTTT
CDR3aa: CASTPLDRNTEAFF

v_gene: TRBV2
abundance: -
j_gene: TRBJ1-2
d_gene: -
CDR3nt: TGTGCCAGCAAGGGGTTCTACCGAGGCCCTAACTATGGCTACACCTTC
CDR3aa: CASKGFYRGPNYGYTF

v_gene: TRBV2
abundance: -
j_gene: TRBJ1-1
d_gene: -
CDR3nt: TGTGCCAGCAGTGAGGGCATGAACACTGAAGCTTTCTTT
CDR3aa: CASSEGMNTEAFF

v_gene: TRBV6-5
abundance: -
j_gene: TRBJ1-5
d_gene: TRBD1
CDR3nt: TGTGCCAGCAGCTACAGGGGAGATCAGCCCCAGCATTTT
CDR3aa: CASSYRGDQPQHF

v_gene: TRBV27
abundance: -
j_gene: TRBJ2-3
d_gene: TRBD1
CDR3nt: TGTGCCAGCAGCCCTTGGGACAGGAGCACAGATACGCAGTATTTT
CDR3aa: CASSPWDRSTDTQYF

v_gene: TRBV5-1
abundance: -
j_gene: TRBJ2-5
d_gene: -
CDR3nt: TGCGCCAGCAGGATCGTAGGTGAGACCCAGTACTTC
CDR3aa: CASRIVGETQYF

v_gene: TRBV10-3
abundance: -
j_gene: TRBJ1-5
d_gene: -
CDR3nt: TGTGCCATCAGTGATCAGACCAGGAATCAGCCCCAGCATTTT
CDR3aa: CAISDQTRNQPQHF

v_gene: TRBV7-8
abundance: -
j_gene: TRBJ2-3
d_gene: -
CDR3nt: TGTGCCAGCAGCTTAGAGGTCTCCGAAGATACGCAGTATTTT
CDR3aa: CASSLEVSEDTQYF

v_gene: TRBV5-4
abundance: -
j_gene: TRBJ2-2
d_gene: -
CDR3nt: TGTGCCAGCAGCTCTGGCAGAAACACCGGGGAGCTGTTTTTT
CDR3aa: CASSSGRNTGELFF

v_gene: TRBV4-2
abundance: once
j_gene: TRBJ2-7
d_gene: -
CDR3nt: TGTGCCAGCAGCCGAAGACCCCAGAGCTCCTACGAGCAGTACTTC
CDR3aa: CASSRRPQSSYEQYF

v_gene: TRBV5-1
abundance: -
j_gene: TRBJ1-5
d_gene: TRBD1
CDR3nt: TGCGCCAGCAGCTTGGAGGGACAGGGGGCGAATCAGCCCCAGCATTTT
CDR3aa: CASSLEGQGANQPQHF

v_gene: TRBV11-2
abundance: -
j_gene: TRBJ2-3
d_gene: -
CDR3nt: TGTGCCAGCAGCTTACGTCTGGGTTCAGATACGCAGTATTTT
CDR3aa: CASSLRLGSDTQYF

v_gene: TRBV19
abundance: -
j_gene: TRBJ1-1
d_gene: -
CDR3nt: TGTGCCACCCGGTCCCTGAACACTGAAGCTTTCTTT
CDR3aa: CATRSLNTEAFF

v_gene: TRBV10-2
abundance: -
j_gene: TRBJ2-1
d_gene: -
CDR3nt: TGCGCCAGCGGCCTCAGCAATGAGCAGTTCTTC
CDR3aa: CASGLSNEQFF

v_gene: TRBV25-1
abundance: -
j_gene: TRBJ2-7
d_gene: -
CDR3nt: TGTGCCAGCAGTGTTAATAGAAGAACTGGCTACGAGCAGTACTTC
CDR3aa: CASSVNRRTGYEQYF

v_gene: TRBV7-9
abundance: -
j_gene: TRBJ2-7
d_gene: -
CDR3nt: TGTGCCAGCAGCAGACAGGACTCCTACGAGCAGTACTTC
CDR3aa: CASSRQDSYEQYF

v_gene: TRBV28
abundance: -
j_gene: TRBJ2-3
d_gene: TRBD2
CDR3nt: TGTGCCAGCAGTTCACCGACCTTGGGACTAGCGGTGGATACGCAGTATTTT
CDR3aa: CASSSPTLGLAVDTQYF

v_gene: TRBV6-5
abundance: -
j_gene: TRBJ2-1
d_gene: -
CDR3nt: TGTGCCAGCAGTTTTAACCCGTCCCCCCACAATGAGCAGTTCTTC
CDR3aa: CASSFNPSPHNEQFF

v_gene: TRBV28
abundance: -
j_gene: TRBJ2-5
d_gene: TRBD1
CDR3nt: TGTGCCAGCAGAGATTGGGGACAGGGGGCAACAGCTGAGACCCAGTACTTC
CDR3aa: CASRDWGQGATAETQYF

v_gene: TRBV29-1
abundance: -
j_gene: TRBJ1-1
d_gene: -
CDR3nt: TGCAGCGTTCTAAGTTCATGGGGCCGGAACACTGAAGCTTTCTTT
CDR3aa: CSVLSSWGRNTEAFF

v_gene: TRBV29-1
abundance: -
j_gene: TRBJ2-7
d_gene: TRBD2
CDR3nt: TGCAGCGTTGGGGGGGGTACAGCCTACGAGCAGTACTTC
CDR3aa: CSVGGGTAYEQYF

v_gene: TRBV9
abundance: -
j_gene: TRBJ2-1
d_gene: -
CDR3nt: TGTGCCAGCAGCGTAGCTCTGGGGGTCTTTGAGCAGTTCTTC
CDR3aa: CASSVALGVFEQFF

v_gene: TRBV6-6
abundance: -
j_gene: TRBJ1-2
d_gene: -
CDR3nt: TGTGCCAGCAGTTACTCGCTGGGGGACTATGGCTACACCTTC
CDR3aa: CASSYSLGDYGYTF

v_gene: TRBV7-9
abundance: -
j_gene: TRBJ2-1
d_gene: -
CDR3nt: TGTGCCAGCAGCTTAGCGGAGGCCCACAAGTTCTTC
CDR3aa: CASSLAEAHKFF

v_gene: TRBV5-4
abundance: once
j_gene: TRBJ2-3
d_gene: -
CDR3nt: TGTGCCAGCAGCCCCCGAGGGCCGAGCACAGATACGCAGTATTTT
CDR3aa: CASSPRGPSTDTQYF

v_gene: TRBV11-3
abundance: -
j_gene: TRBJ2-3
d_gene: TRBD2
CDR3nt: TGTGCCAGCAGCTTAGATTGGACTAGCGGGAGGGCCAGAGATACGCAGTATTTT
CDR3aa: CASSLDWTSGRARDTQYF

v_gene: TRBV5-6
abundance: -
j_gene: TRBJ2-5
d_gene: TRBD2
CDR3nt: TGTGCCAGCAAGGAAGCGGGAGGTCCCGAAGAGACCCAGTACTTC
CDR3aa: CASKEAGGPEETQYF

v_gene: TRBV20-1
abundance: -
j_gene: TRBJ2-7
d_gene: TRBD2
CDR3nt: TGCACGGGACTAGCGGGTTCCGAGCAGTACTTC
CDR3aa: CTGLAGSEQYF

v_gene: TRBV18
abundance: -
j_gene: TRBJ2-7
d_gene: TRBD2
CDR3nt: TGTGCCAGCTCACCCCTAGCGGGAGCCTACGAGCAGTACTTC
CDR3aa: CASSPLAGAYEQYF

v_gene: TRBV13
abundance: -
j_gene: TRBJ2-6
d_gene: -
CDR3nt: TGTGCCAGCAGCTTACACCCCACTCCTGGGGCCAACGTCCTGACTTTC
CDR3aa: CASSLHPTPGANVLTF

v_gene: TRBV4-1
abundance: -
j_gene: TRBJ1-5
d_gene: -
CDR3nt: TGCGCCAGCAGCCAAAGGCATACTTCCCATCAGCCCCAGCATTTT
CDR3aa: CASSQRHTSHQPQHF

v_gene: TRBV6-1
abundance: -
j_gene: TRBJ2-4
d_gene: -
CDR3nt: TGTGCCAGCAGTGATGGGGGTCGGAGATCCCATGCCAAAAACATTCAGTACTTC
CDR3aa: CASSDGGRRSHAKNIQYF

v_gene: TRBV9
abundance: -
j_gene: TRBJ2-3
d_gene: -
CDR3nt: TGTGCCAGCAGCGAGCGACCACGGGGCGGCACAGATACGCAGTATTTT
CDR3aa: CASSERPRGGTDTQYF

v_gene: TRBV7-7
abundance: -
j_gene: TRBJ2-1
d_gene: -
CDR3nt: TGTGCTAGCAGCTCCCGGAGGGACAATGAGCAGTTCTTC
CDR3aa: CASSSRRDNEQFF

v_gene: TRBV4-1
abundance: -
j_gene: TRBJ2-1
d_gene: TRBD2
CDR3nt: TGCGCCAGCAGGGACCTAGCGGTAAGCTCCTACAATGAGCAGTTCTTC
CDR3aa: CASRDLAVSSYNEQFF

v_gene: TRBV18
abundance: -
j_gene: TRBJ2-3
d_gene: TRBD1
CDR3nt: TGTGCCAGCTCACCGACCTGGGACAGGGATACGCAGTATTTT
CDR3aa: CASSPTWDRDTQYF

v_gene: TRBV11-1
abundance: -
j_gene: TRBJ1-1
d_gene: -
CDR3nt: TGTGCCAGCAGCTTAGAGGGGGAGACTGAAGCTTTCTTT
CDR3aa: CASSLEGETEAFF

v_gene: TRBV5-1
abundance: -
j_gene: TRBJ2-1
d_gene: -
CDR3nt: TGCGCCAGCAGCTTTATGCGGGGCCGAGACTACAATGAGCAGTTCTTC
CDR3aa: CASSFMRGRDYNEQFF

v_gene: TRBV7-6
abundance: -
j_gene: TRBJ2-3
d_gene: -
CDR3nt: TGTGCCAGCAGCTACCTGCTCGATACGCAGTATTTT
CDR3aa: CASSYLLDTQYF